This TCR beta chain is from a study of PD-1 blockade in classical Hodgkin lymphoma. Broader study findings: According to reports, newly diagnosed patients had lower baseline TCR diversity than healthy donors, and relapsed/refractory patients had lower baseline TCR diversity still. Repertoire differences lack defined causes, possibly disease activity or prior therapy.

This clone has only a few counts. Its antigen remains unidentified. Described time point: newly diagnosed, previously untreated cHL patient sample. CD4+ T cells were purified from thawed PBMCs by negative selection. Assay used: immunoSEQ multiplex PCR; TCRdb lists only in-frame clones, some missing. The table lists roughly 20,000 clones, roughly nine tenths of them singletons. Source material: CD4+ T cells from blood. This TCR derives from a human donor with classical Hodgkin lymphoma.

The CDR3 region has the DNA TGTGCAAGTCGGGACCGAACATGGAACTATGGCTACACCTTC. Translated: CASRDRTWNYGYTF. The chain joins TRBV12-2 to TRBJ1-2. TRBV12-2 is flagged as a pseudogene. This CDR3 spans 14 amino acids.